This T cell receptor (beta chain) is from a study of cytomegalovirus exposure and HLA in healthy donors. About the research overall: The 90 to 150 validation repertoires were produced on the same platform as the roughly 670 repertoires of the first cohort. This was reported in a later analysis. Overall study results and limits: The study put 150 to 200 TCR beta chains on its list as cytomegalovirus-associated. Cytomegalovirus status, reportedly, was diagnosed with high specificity and sensitivity by the classifier.

Germline V lookup: CDR1 LNHNV, CDR2 YYDKDF (reference sequence). This CDR3 has 14 residues. The V gene end was trimmed by 7 bases and the J gene end by 2 bases; junction bases not matched to a gene: 6. Method: immunoSEQ multiplex PCR; TCRdb's copy keeps in-frame clones and lacks some. Of 300,000 to 400,000 clones listed, around 90% are singletons. As to this clone: What it recognizes is unknown.

The sample consisted of PBMCs. The TCR originated in a man aged 25 to 40 in good health and CMV-seronegative. The chain links TRBV15 to TRBJ2-3; 7 positions match TRBD1. The CDR3, as DNA: TGTGCCACCACACCGGGACAGCTCACAGATACGCAGTATTTT. This gives the protein CATTPGQLTDTQYF.